The 26 T cell receptor beta chains given below trace back to one sample, sequenced in a study of OX40 agonist ivuxolimab in advanced cancers. The table came from immunoSEQ multiplex PCR; TCRdb's copy has only in-frame clones and leaves some out. The sample has 15,000 to 20,000 clones, less than 85% seen once. The sequenced sample was CD4+ or CD8+ T cells sorted from blood, obtained in a trial of the OX40 agonist ivuxolimab. These receptors were taken from an adult with an advanced solid tumor such as melanoma, head and neck, liver or kidney cancer.

The V gene is TRBV2, the J gene TRBJ2-7, with no clear D. The CDR3 extends over 11 amino acids. CDR1 and CDR2 (germline): SNHLY, FYNNEI. With 5 bases removed from V and 3 bases from J, the gap between germline ends came to 5 bases. DNA for the CDR3: TGTGCCAGCAGTCCTGGCTACGAGCAGTACTTC. It yields the protein CASSPGYEQYF.

The chain employs TRBV28 and TRBJ2-3; 13 bases agree with TRBD2. The CDR3 loop spans 19 amino acids. The J segment lost 0 bases and the V segment lost 7 bases, leaving 13 bases of the junction unmatched. Germline V CDR1 and CDR2: MDHEN, SYDVKM. CDR3 in amino acids: CASIPDRGLAGLSTDTQYF. DNA of the CDR3: TGTGCCAGCATTCCCGACAGGGGACTAGCGGGACTTAGCACAGATACGCAGTATTTT.

This rearrangement joins TRBV5-1 to TRBJ2-7, with D possibly being TRBD1 or TRBD2 (6 bases each). The CDR3 extends over 15 amino acids. The V end lost 1 base, the J end lost 4 bases, and 15 bases lay between the germline ends. CDR1 SGHRS and CDR2 YFSETQ come from the germline V gene. CDR3 sequence: CASSLSSGATYEQYF. CDR3 coding DNA: TGCGCCAGCAGCTTGAGTTCGGGGGCGACTTACGAGCAGTACTTC.

The chain employs TRBV7-6 and TRBJ2-1; D possibly corresponds to TRBD1 (6 bases). The CDR3 extends over 12 amino acids. The ends were cut back, 5 bases at V and 8 bases at J, with 10 bases in the middle. Per the germline V gene, CDR1 is SGHVS and CDR2 is FNYEAQ. In DNA form, the CDR3 reads TGTGCCAGCAGCCTGACAGGTTATGAGCAGTTCTTC. It encodes CASSLTGYEQFF.

The chain carries TRBV7-2 and TRBJ1-2; possible D gene TRBD1, 6 bases. This CDR3 has 16 residues. V lost 5 bases and J lost 4, with 20 bases in between. Germline CDR1 SGHTA, CDR2 FQGNSA. The DNA of the CDR3 is TGTGCCAGCAGCCCATACTACTCGGACAGACTCTATGGCTACACCTTC. Translating it yields CASSPYYSDRLYGYTF.

This chain uses TRBV18 with TRBJ2-5, with D unclear. With the DNA end fitting TRBJ2-7 better, the J assignment may be wrong. The CDR3 extends over 14 amino acids. Germline V gene lookup returns CDR1 KGHSH and CDR2 LQKENI. The CDR3 region is CASSLGADSYEQYF. CDR3 DNA: TGTGCCAGCTCTCTCGGCGCGGACTCCTACGAGCAGTACTTC.

This chain uses TRBV27 with TRBJ2-7; a possible D gene is TRBD1 (6 bases). The CDR3 is 14 residues long. The V end was cut by 6 bases, the J end by 3 bases, with 15 bases between. Germline CDR1 reads MNHEY; CDR2 reads SMNVEV (reference sequence). The DNA of the CDR3 is TGTGCCAGCAGGAGGACAGCGCCTTACTACGAGCAGTACTTC. Its translation is CASRRTAPYYEQYF.

The chain joins TRBV2 to TRBJ2-7; D is unclear. The V and J ends lost 8 bases and 0 bases respectively, with 14 bases between them. The CDR3 is 14 residues long. Germline CDR1 is SNHLY and CDR2 is FYNNEI. CDR3 amino acids: CASAVLIDSYEQYF. CDR3 DNA sequence: TGTGCCAGCGCCGTCCTCATAGACTCCTACGAGCAGTACTTC.

This clone has only a few counts. The rearrangement uses TRBV9 and TRBJ2-7, with D possibly being TRBD2 (5 bases). V lost 0 bases, J lost 10 bases, and 17 bases lay in between. This CDR3 has 14 amino acids. The V gene's germline CDR1 is SGDLS and CDR2 YYNGEE. This CDR3 reads CASSVESGSTKQYF. In DNA, the CDR3 is TGTGCCAGCAGCGTAGAGAGCGGTTCTACGAAACAGTACTTC.

The chain uses TRBV4-1 and TRBJ2-1; 8 nucleotides match TRBD2. This CDR3 has 17 residues. The V and J ends lost 5 bases and 3 bases, in that order; junction bases with no gene match: 12. Germline V gives CDR1 MGHRA, CDR2 YSYEKL. DNA of the CDR3: TGCGCCAGCAGCGCCCAACCGAGCGGGGGTGACTACAATGAGCAGTTCTTC. It codes for CASSAQPSGGDYNEQFF.

This clone was recorded once. V usage is TRBV29-1 and J usage is TRBJ2-1, with TRBD2 as a possible D gene (6 bases). The V end was cut by 7 bases, the J end by 4 bases, with 11 bases between. Germline V gives CDR1 SQVTM, CDR2 ANQGSEA. CDR3 length: 12 residues. The CDR3 is CSAPGGYNEQFF. CDR3 DNA: TGCAGCGCCCCCGGGGGTTACAATGAGCAGTTCTTC.

This chain joins TRBV28 and TRBJ1-2; TRBD1 matches 8 bases. The CDR3 consists of 15 residues. Trimming at V came to 5 bases and at J to 6 bases, leaving 11 bases not matched to a gene. The germline V gene has CDR1 MDHEN and CDR2 SYDVKM. This CDR3 reads CASSPSGQDRNGYTF. As DNA, the CDR3 is TGTGCCAGCAGTCCTTCGGGACAGGACAGGAATGGCTACACCTTC.

This chain joins TRBV4-3 and TRBJ1-2; D is undetermined. Germline lookup yields CDR1 LGHNA and CDR2 YSLEER. V lost 3 bases, J lost 8 bases, and 13 bases lay in between. CDR3 length: 13 residues. In DNA form, the CDR3 reads TGCGCCAGCAGCCACGTACGAGGGCGAGGCTACACCTTC. The encoded protein is CASSHVRGRGYTF.

The gene calls are TRBV2 and TRBJ1-5; no clear D. V shed 0 bases and J shed 8 bases, with 14 bases lying between them. Looked up from germline, CDR1 is SNHLY and CDR2 is FYNNEI. This CDR3 has 15 residues. CDR3 in DNA: TGTGCCAGCAGTGAAGCGAAGACGGCTATAAAGCCCCAGCATTTT. This gives the protein CASSEAKTAIKPQHF.

A single count supports this clone. The gene calls are TRBV15 and TRBJ1-1; unclear D gene. This CDR3 comprises 15 residues. Germline CDR1 reads LNHNV; CDR2 reads YYDKDF (reference sequence). The ends were cut back, 0 bases at V and 0 bases at J, with 8 bases in the middle. Here the CDR3 reads CATSRDRGLNTEAFF. The CDR3 DNA sequence: TGTGCCACCAGCAGAGATCGGGGTTTGAACACTGAAGCTTTCTTT.

The chain joins TRBV9 to TRBJ2-5; TRBD2 matches at 8 bases. The CDR3 consists of 13 residues. CDR1 and CDR2 from the germline V gene are SGDLS and YYNGEE. J was trimmed by 9 bases and V by 2 bases; bases with no gene match: 6. CDR3 DNA sequence: TGTGCCAGCAGCGTGGGCGGGGGGATACCCCAGTACTTC. Translation gives CASSVGGGIPQYF.

The chain combines TRBV6-5 with TRBJ2-7; 9 bases fit TRBD2. Germline V gene sequence: CDR1 MNHEY, CDR2 SVGAGI. The CDR3 has 15 amino acids. Trimming at V came to 4 bases and at J to 5 bases, leaving 9 bases not matched to a gene. This chain's CDR3 is CASSFLRTSVDEQYF. The CDR3 DNA reads TGTGCCAGCAGTTTTCTCCGGACTAGCGTCGACGAGCAGTACTTC.

About this clone: One junction end does not reproduce the germline sequence, and a read error may be involved. The rearrangement joins TRBV5-5 to TRBJ2-5; 9 nucleotides match TRBD2. Germline CDR1 is SGHKS and CDR2 is YYEKEE (reference sequence). The length of the CDR3 is 16 residues. In DNA form, the CDR3 reads TGCGCCAGCAGCCAAGATTTCCCCCTGGCGGGGGGGCTCCCGTACTTC. It yields the protein CASSQDFPLAGGLPYF.

The gene calls are TRBV5-1 and TRBJ2-3; 8 positions agree with TRBD2. CDR1 SGHRS and CDR2 YFSETQ come from the germline V gene. The CDR3 consists of 15 residues. V lost 0 bases to trimming and J lost 5 bases; unmatched junction nucleotides: 5. The CDR3 bases are TGCGCCAGCAGCTTGGCCTCGGGGGGGCTAGATACGCAGTATTTT. This gives the protein CASSLASGGLDTQYF. The full variable domain, with the rest looked up from reference TRBV5-1 and TRBJ2-3, is KAGVTQTPRYLIKTRGQQVTLSCSPISGHRSVSWYQQTPGQGLQFLFEYFSETQRNKGNFPGRFSGRQFSNSRSEMNVSTLELGDSALYLCASSLASGGLDTQYFGPGTRLTVL.

The chain joins TRBV7-9 to TRBJ2-7, with 11 bases that match TRBD1. Germline CDR1 SEHNR, CDR2 FQNEAQ (reference sequence). V shed 4 bases and J 4 bases; nucleotides not matched to a gene: 6. This CDR3 contains 15 residues. The CDR3 is CASSSGQGATYEQYF. The CDR3, as DNA: TGTGCCAGCAGCTCCGGACAGGGGGCTACATACGAGCAGTACTTC.

This chain links TRBV5-6 with TRBJ2-7; 7 nucleotides match TRBD2. This CDR3 is 15 amino acids long. V lost 2 bases to trimming and J lost 2 bases; unmatched junction nucleotides: 7. The germline V gene has CDR1 SGHDT and CDR2 YYEEEE. Here the CDR3 reads CASSLWDYTTYEQYF. The DNA of the CDR3 is TGTGCCAGCAGCTTATGGGACTATACCACCTACGAGCAGTACTTC.

The rearrangement joins TRBV11-2 to TRBJ1-5, with TRBD1 as a possible D gene (5 bases). Trimming shortened V by 0 bases and J by 7 bases, and 13 bases separated the two germline ends. The CDR3 has 15 amino acids. Germline values: CDR1 SGHAT, CDR2 FQNNGV. The CDR3: CASSLDRDYRQPQHF. CDR3 sequence (DNA): TGTGCCAGCAGCTTAGATAGGGACTATAGGCAGCCCCAGCATTTT.

V and J are TRBV29-1 and TRBJ1-1; D unclear. Between the trimmed V and J ends, which lost 7 bases and 5 bases, there was a span of 8 bases. CDR3 length: 10 amino acids. Per the germline V gene, CDR1 is SQVTM and CDR2 is ANQGSEA. The CDR3 reads CSGAGTEAFF. The DNA for the CDR3 is TGCAGCGGGGCCGGGACTGAAGCTTTCTTT.

The chain couples TRBV30 to TRBJ2-1, with TRBD2 as a possible D gene (6 bases). Trimming pared 4 bases from V and 0 bases from J, leaving 10 bases between. Germline lookup yields CDR1 GTSNPN and CDR2 SVGIG (reference sequence). The CDR3 loop spans 14 amino acids. The CDR3 loop is CAWTEGSSYNEQFF. As DNA, the CDR3 is TGTGCCTGGACGGAGGGTAGCTCCTACAATGAGCAGTTCTTC.

The V and J genes are TRBV7-9 and TRBJ1-6; D might be TRBD1 (6 bases). Trimming removed 5 bases at V and 9 bases at J, with 17 bases between. Germline V gene lookup returns CDR1 SEHNR and CDR2 FQNEAQ (reference sequence). This CDR3 is 15 amino acids long. DNA for the CDR3: TGTGCCAGCAGCGAGGGGGGGGGAGGAATTTCACCCCTCCACTTT. Translated: CASSEGGGGISPLHF. Full variable domain (rest looked up from reference TRBV7-9 and TRBJ1-6): DTGVSQNPRHKITKRGQNVTFRCDPISEHNRLYWYRQTLGQGPEFLTYFQNEAQLEKSRLLSDRFSAERPKGSFSTLEIQRTEQGDSAMYLCASSEGGGGISPLHFGNGTRLTVT.

V and J are TRBV11-2 and TRBJ1-4; TRBD1 matches at 10 bases. Germline CDR1 is SGHAT and CDR2 is FQNNGV. This CDR3 has 17 amino acids. Trimming cost V 4 bases and J 8 bases; bases outside gene matches: 13. In DNA form, the CDR3 reads TGTGCCAGCAGCTCCCTGTCTAGGACAGGGGGGGAAGAAAAACTGTTTTTT. This codes for CASSSLSRTGGEEKLFF.